These 19 T cell receptor beta chains originate from one sample sequenced in a study of type 1 regulatory T cells. MiXCR, run by TCRdb on the reads, gives a single entry per CDR3 protein. Of 70,000 or so distinct CDR3 sequences listed, roughly 20% were seen once; the top ten hold less than 10%. Findings and limits, study-wide: Tr1 cells had a more restricted TCR repertoire than non-Tr1 cells.

These receptors have no known antigen. Sequencing used cultured type 1 regulatory T (Tr1) cells, either the whole culture or a sorted fraction (not recorded which). Receptors were obtained from a human donor in good health.

The sample holds a few counts of this clonotype. The gene calls are TRBV6-5 and TRBJ1-5; D is possibly TRBD1 (6 bases). Germline CDR1 is MNHEY and CDR2 is SVGAGI. Trimming took off 6 bases at V and 7 bases at J, with 22 bases between the two ends. The CDR3 consists of 16 residues. In DNA form, the CDR3 reads TGTGCCAGCAGACCTCTACAGGGAAAAATTGGACAGCCCCAGCATTTT. This translates into CASRPLQGKIGQPQHF.

V usage is TRBV7-9 and J usage is TRBJ2-1, with 9 bases lining up with TRBD1. V lost 0 bases and J lost 3; bases outside the gene matches: 6. CDR3 size: 17 residues. Germline V gives CDR1 SEHNR, CDR2 FQNEAQ (reference sequence). CDR3 DNA: TGTGCCAGCAGCTTAGCGCGGGGGACAGGGCTCTACAATGAGCAGTTCTTC. It codes for CASSLARGTGLYNEQFF.

This clonotype turned up a few times. The chain links TRBV5-1 to TRBJ2-7; the match to TRBD1 covers 7 bases. CDR3 length equals 14 residues. Per germline, CDR1 SGHRS and CDR2 YFSETQ. Trimming cost V 4 bases and J 5 bases; bases outside gene matches: 9. CDR3 bases: TGCGCCAGCAGCCCCGGACAGGTGAATGACGAGCAGTACTTC. Protein sequence: CASSPGQVNDEQYF.

The chain recombines TRBV29-1 with TRBJ2-5; D is perhaps TRBD1 or TRBD2 (5 bases each). V was pared by 4 bases and J by 5 bases, with 11 bases between. Germline V gene sequence: CDR1 SQVTM, CDR2 ANQGSEA. CDR3 length equals 12 residues. CDR3 sequence: CSVGPEGETQYF. The CDR3 region has the DNA TGCAGCGTTGGGCCAGAGGGGGAGACCCAGTACTTC.

This chain links TRBV3-1 with TRBJ1-5; D unresolved. Germline V gene sequence: CDR1 LGHDT, CDR2 YNNKEL (reference sequence). The CDR3 consists of 13 residues. V was cut by 1 base and J by 7 bases, with 8 bases left in between. The CDR3 region is CASSQGRRQPQHF. The CDR3 region has the DNA TGTGCCAGCAGCCAAGGCAGGAGGCAGCCCCAGCATTTT.

This clonotype has a handful of counts. V usage is TRBV5-1 and J usage is TRBJ2-1; tentative D call: TRBD2 (6 bases). This CDR3 contains 15 residues. The V gene's germline CDR1 is SGHRS and CDR2 YFSETQ. The ends were cut back, 0 bases at V and 2 bases at J, with 9 bases in the middle. The chain's CDR3 is CASSLALATYNEQFF. The DNA for the CDR3 is TGCGCCAGCAGCTTGGCTCTAGCGACCTACAATGAGCAGTTCTTC.

This chain joins TRBV30 and TRBJ2-1; D is uncertain. The CDR3 consists of 12 residues. V lost 5 bases to trimming and J lost 10 bases, with 15 bases between them. Germline assignment: CDR1 GTSNPN and CDR2 SVGIG (reference sequence). CDR3 sequence reads: CAWDRASREQFF. In DNA form, the CDR3 reads TGTGCCTGGGACCGGGCCTCCAGGGAGCAGTTCTTC.

The chain links TRBV20-1 to TRBJ2-1, with D perhaps given as TRBD1 or TRBD2 (5 bases each). Germline loops: CDR1 DFQATT, CDR2 SNEGSKA (reference sequence). V lost 0 bases and J 10 bases, leaving 13 bases between the germline ends. The CDR3 loop spans 13 amino acids. In DNA form, the CDR3 reads TGCAGTGCTAGAGAGCCCACTAGGGGCGAGCAGTTCTTC. Amino acids: CSAREPTRGEQFF.

The chain links TRBV18 to TRBJ2-7, with a tentative D call TRBD2 (5 bases). The V gene lost 1 base and the J gene lost 5 bases, with 9 bases spanning the gap. Germline CDR1 reads KGHSH; CDR2 reads LQKENI. The CDR3 is 13 amino acids. CDR3 DNA sequence: TGTGCCAGCTCACCACGGACCGGGGACGAGCAGTACTTC. Amino acids: CASSPRTGDEQYF.

This clonotype was detected a few times. CDR3 nucleotides: TGTGCCAGCAGCGCACGACTAGCGGGTAACACCGGGGAGCTGTTTTTT. Residues: CASSARLAGNTGELFF. The rearrangement links TRBV3-1 to TRBJ2-2; 10 nucleotides match TRBD2. Trimming removed 5 bases from V and 2 bases from J; junction bases left unmatched: 5. The CDR3 runs 16 residues. The germline V gene has CDR1 LGHDT and CDR2 YNNKEL (reference sequence). Using reference TRBV3-1 and TRBJ2-2 for the parts outside the CDR3, the full variable domain is DTAVSQTPKYLVTQMGNDKSIKCEQNLGHDTMYWYKQDSKKFLKIMFSYNNKELIINETVPNRFSPKSPDKAHLNLHINSLELGDSAVYFCASSARLAGNTGELFFGEGSRLTVL.

This clonotype was seen more than once but under ten times. This chain's CDR3 is CSARGGSSTGELFF. The CDR3 DNA reads TGCAGTGCTAGGGGGGGCTCTAGTACCGGGGAGCTGTTTTTT. The chain is built from TRBV20-1 and TRBJ2-2; the D gene could be TRBD1 or TRBD2 (6 bases each). The CDR3 extends over 14 amino acids. Trimming stripped 3 bases from V and 5 bases from J, with 13 bases between. CDR1 is DFQATT and CDR2 is SNEGSKA in the germline V gene (reference sequence).

This clonotype was detected many times. The V and J genes are TRBV6-5 and TRBJ2-7, with 7 bases lining up with TRBD2. V lost 1 base, J lost 4 bases, and 7 bases stayed unmatched. The CDR3 is 15 amino acids. CDR1 is MNHEY, CDR2 SVGAGI, per germline. CDR3 sequence: CASSYLASGAYEQYF. The DNA for the CDR3 is TGTGCCAGCAGTTACTTAGCTAGCGGAGCTTACGAGCAGTACTTC.

The chain employs TRBV29-1 and TRBJ2-1; 10 bases line up with TRBD2. The ends lost 6 bases at V and 4 bases at J; junction bases unmatched: 6. CDR3 length: 14 amino acids. Germline CDR1 SQVTM, CDR2 ANQGSEA. This CDR3 is CSVPLAGVYNEQFF. The CDR3 nucleotides are TGCAGCGTCCCTCTAGCGGGAGTGTACAATGAGCAGTTCTTC.

V and J are TRBV29-1 and TRBJ1-1; no definite D call. V lost 4 bases to trimming and J lost 8 bases, with 11 bases between them. The CDR3 is 11 amino acids. The germline V gene has CDR1 SQVTM and CDR2 ANQGSEA. CDR3 in amino acids: CSVAAGPEAFF. As DNA, the CDR3 is TGCAGCGTTGCGGCAGGCCCCGAAGCTTTCTTT.

V usage is TRBV20-1 and J usage is TRBJ2-5; 14 bases align to TRBD2. The CDR3 consists of 14 residues. Unmatched junction bases numbered 1, after V lost 2 bases and J lost 5 bases. The germline V gene has CDR1 DFQATT and CDR2 SNEGSKA (reference sequence). CDR3: CSARRLAGGETQYF. Here the CDR3 DNA reads TGCAGTGCTAGACGACTAGCGGGAGGGGAGACCCAGTACTTC.

This clonotype was detected ten times or more. This chain uses TRBV7-9 with TRBJ1-1; maybe TRBD1 (6 bases). V was cut by 1 base and J by 11 bases, with 8 bases left in between. Germline lookup yields CDR1 SEHNR and CDR2 FQNEAQ (reference sequence). CDR3 length: 11 residues. The CDR3 sequence: CASSLVGHAFF. CDR3 coding DNA: TGTGCCAGCAGCTTAGTGGGACATGCTTTCTTT.

This clonotype occurred many times. The junction does not match germline at one end; this may be a read error. The J gene is TRBJ2-7, the V gene TRBV5-5, with D uncertain. The V gene's germline CDR1 is SGHKS and CDR2 YYEKEE (reference sequence). The CDR3 sequence is 12 residues long. The CDR3 coding sequence is TGTGCCAGCAGCTTGGCGTCAGGCGTCCACAGCTTC. It is translated as CASSLASGVHSF.

This rearrangement joins TRBV6-1 to TRBJ2-7; D is unclear. V was trimmed by 1 base and J by 1 base, leaving 8 bases between them. The germline CDR1 and CDR2 sequences are MNHNS and SASEGT. The CDR3 has 14 residues. CDR3 in amino acids: CASSEGGSSYEQYF. CDR3 DNA: TGTGCCAGCAGTGAAGGTGGCAGTTCCTACGAGCAGTACTTC.

V and J are TRBV10-3 and TRBJ1-6, with 9 bases matching TRBD1. With V trimmed by 6 bases and J by 7 bases, 4 bases remained unmatched. Germline V gene sequence: CDR1 ENHRY, CDR2 SYGVKD. The CDR3 runs 14 residues. CDR3 amino acids: CAIRGQGINSPLHF. CDR3 DNA sequence: TGTGCCATCAGGGGACAGGGTATCAATTCACCCCTCCACTTT.